The T cell receptor (beta chain) under discussion was sequenced for a study of molecular identifiers for immune sequencing clone quantification. TCRdb re-analysed the PCR reads in MiXCR, keeping a single row per CDR3 protein. The table records more than 550,000 distinct CDR3 sequences, roughly 23% of them present only once. This clonotype has just a few counts. The germline V gene has CDR1 MDHEN and CDR2 SYDVKM. The germline V and J ends were trimmed by 0 bases and 0 bases, with 7 bases remaining between them. CDR3 length equals 15 residues. The sequencing sample was made of naive CD8+ T cells from blood, with Jurkat cell RNA spiked in. Regarding subset: FACS-sorted CD8+CD4-CCR7+CD45RA+ naive T cells. V usage is TRBV28 and J usage is TRBJ2-3; no definite D call. The clonotype originates from a human donor in good health. Some libraries in this study had Jurkat cell RNA spiked in. The CDR3 coding sequence is TGTGCCAGCAGTTTATGGTCCGAAAGCACAGATACGCAGTATTTT. Protein: CASSLWSESTDTQYF.